These 22 T cell receptor beta chains came from one sample sequenced in a study of blood T cell repertoires in COVID-19. The protocol was immunoSEQ multiplex PCR, while the TCRdb copy is restricted to in-frame clones and leaves out a portion. The sample lists 180,000 or so clones; roughly 80% were seen once. Sequenced material: PBMCs or T cells enriched from blood (not recorded which). These receptors all come from a man between 35 and 55 years old who had recovered from COVID-19.

CDR3 sequence (DNA): TGTGCCAGCAGTCCCCACAATGAAGCTTTCTTT. This translates into CASSPHNEAFF. The chain has TRBV7-2 and TRBJ1-1; D unresolved. The CDR3 runs 11 residues. V was pared by 6 bases and J by 7 bases, with 9 bases between. The V gene's germline CDR1 is SGHTA and CDR2 FQGNSA.

The chain carries TRBV18 and TRBJ1-3; possibly TRBD1 for D (5 bases). Germline CDR1 is KGHSH and CDR2 is LQKENI. This CDR3 region has 18 residues. The germline V and J ends were trimmed by 5 bases and 1 base, with 21 bases remaining between them. CDR3 nucleotide sequence: TGTGCCAGCTCAACCGAGAGGCGGGGGATGGAGTCTGGAAACACCATATATTTT. Encoded protein: CASSTERRGMESGNTIYF.

The chain has TRBV3-1 (or the pseudogene TRBV3-2) and TRBJ2-7; TRBD2 aligns across 10 bases. V shed 5 bases and J 3 bases; nucleotides not matched to a gene: 7. CDR1 and CDR2 from the germline V gene are LGHDT and YNNKEL (reference sequence). The CDR3 is made up of 15 amino acids. Here the CDR3 DNA reads TGTGCCAGCAGCAAACCAGCGGGGGGGCTCTACGAGCAGTACTTC. Protein sequence: CASSKPAGGLYEQYF.

This chain uses TRBV2 with TRBJ1-2; D gene ambiguous. The CDR3 sequence is 12 residues long. V was clipped by 4 bases and J by 5 bases, with 8 bases between them. CDR1 is SNHLY and CDR2 is FYNNEI in the germline V gene. The CDR3 sequence: CASSVAAYGYTF. The CDR3 bases are TGTGCCAGCAGTGTGGCAGCGTATGGCTACACCTTC.

This CDR3 reads CASSSGRGFTYEQYF. In DNA, the CDR3 is TGTGCCAGCAGTTCCGGCAGGGGTTTCACCTACGAGCAGTACTTC. The rearrangement links TRBV6-5 to TRBJ2-7; D is possibly TRBD1 (6 bases). The CDR3 sequence is 15 residues long. Trimming took off 4 bases at V and 2 bases at J, with 15 bases between the two ends. Germline CDR1 is MNHEY and CDR2 is SVGAGI.

This chain uses TRBV29-1 with TRBJ1-1; D gene ambiguous. Germline CDR1 is SQVTM and CDR2 is ANQGSEA. V was shortened by 4 bases and J by 1 base, with 13 bases between the two germline ends. The CDR3 loop spans 14 amino acids. CDR3 loop: CSVVWARRNTEAFF. The CDR3 region has the DNA TGCAGCGTTGTGTGGGCCAGAAGGAACACTGAAGCTTTCTTT.

The genes are TRBV19 and TRBJ1-5; tentative D call: TRBD1 (6 bases). V was shortened by 5 bases and J by 6 bases, with 11 bases between the two germline ends. Germline lookup yields CDR1 LNHDA and CDR2 SQIVND (reference sequence). The CDR3 has 13 amino acids. This chain's CDR3 is CASSPGGAQPQHF. As DNA, the CDR3 is TGTGCCAGTAGTCCTGGGGGGGCTCAGCCCCAGCATTTT.

The chain couples TRBV7-9 to TRBJ2-3; perhaps TRBD2 as D (6 bases). Trimming removed 3 bases at V and 4 bases at J, with 8 bases between. The germline V gene has CDR1 SEHNR and CDR2 FQNEAQ (reference sequence). The CDR3 sequence is 13 residues long. For the CDR3, the DNA is TGTGCCAGCAGCTTGGGACTTTCAGATACGCAGTATTTT. Protein: CASSLGLSDTQYF.

The chain employs TRBV30 and TRBJ2-2; D may be TRBD2 (5 bases). V lost 4 bases, J lost 4 bases, and 10 bases lay in between. The CDR3 has 13 amino acids. Germline V gene data show CDR1 as GTSNPN and CDR2 as SVGIG (reference sequence). CDR3: CAWNLAFTGELFF. The CDR3 coding sequence is TGTGCCTGGAACCTAGCTTTCACCGGGGAGCTGTTTTTT.

This clone was counted a few times. The chain links TRBV6-5 to TRBJ2-2; a possible D gene is TRBD1 (6 bases). The V end was cut by 0 bases, the J end by 1 base, with 9 bases between. Germline CDR1 MNHEY, CDR2 SVGAGI. The CDR3 is made up of 16 amino acids. The CDR3 is CASSYSGHMNTGELFF. The DNA of the CDR3 is TGTGCCAGCAGTTACTCGGGACATATGAACACCGGGGAGCTGTTTTTT.

This clone was recorded once. V gene TRBV18 combines with J gene TRBJ2-3, with D maybe TRBD1 (5 bases). Per the germline V gene, CDR1 is KGHSH and CDR2 is LQKENI. The CDR3 is 13 amino acids. The ends were cut back, 3 bases at V and 4 bases at J, with 8 bases in the middle. Here the CDR3 DNA reads TGTGCCAGCTCACCGTCAGGGTCAGATACGCAGTATTTT. Encoded protein: CASSPSGSDTQYF.

The chain has TRBV24-1 and TRBJ2-2; perhaps TRBD2 as D (7 bases). The CDR3 has 15 amino acids. Deletions cut 8 bases from V and 5 bases from J, with 17 bases between. Germline values: CDR1 KGHDR, CDR2 SFDVKD. Here the CDR3 reads CATTKGGGSTGELFF. In nucleotides, the CDR3 is TGTGCCACCACCAAAGGGGGGGGATCAACCGGGGAGCTGTTTTTT.

The chain links TRBV19 to TRBJ1-5; TRBD1 matches at 7 bases. From germline, CDR1 is LNHDA and CDR2 SQIVND (reference sequence). J lost 5 bases, V lost 4 bases, and 8 bases had no gene match. The CDR3 consists of 15 residues. The chain's CDR3 is CASSTTGSTDQPQHF. The CDR3, as DNA: TGTGCCAGTAGTACGACAGGGTCGACCGATCAGCCCCAGCATTTT.

In this sample, this clone turned up a few times. The chain joins TRBV28 to TRBJ2-5, with 15 bases lining up with TRBD2. Germline CDR1 MDHEN, CDR2 SYDVKM. The CDR3 runs 18 residues. V trimming: 10 bases; J trimming: 0 bases; junction bases outside the gene matches: 12. Here the CDR3 reads CATRNTGLAGGYQETQYF. As DNA, the CDR3 is TGTGCCACACGCAATACGGGACTAGCGGGGGGTTACCAAGAGACCCAGTACTTC.

This chain links TRBV7-6 with TRBJ1-1, with TRBD1 matching 8 bases. Looked up from germline, CDR1 is SGHVS and CDR2 is FNYEAQ. J was trimmed by 2 bases and V by 5 bases; bases with no gene match: 7. The CDR3 runs to 15 residues. The CDR3 protein is CASSLPGQGNTEAFF. CDR3 DNA: TGTGCCAGCAGCCTCCCTGGACAGGGTAACACTGAAGCTTTCTTT.

This clone was seen only once. V usage is TRBV7-9 and J usage is TRBJ1-2, with 9 bases identical to TRBD1. The trim removed 1 base at V and 10 bases at J, leaving 1 base unmatched. Germline CDR1 and CDR2: SEHNR and FQNEAQ (reference sequence). The CDR3 is made up of 12 amino acids. The CDR3 here is CASSLDRGLYTF. The CDR3 DNA reads as TGTGCCAGCAGCTTAGACAGGGGGCTCTACACCTTC.

The J gene is TRBJ2-1, the V gene TRBV5-1; perhaps TRBD2 as D (5 bases). The germline CDR1 and CDR2 sequences are SGHRS and YFSETQ. V was cut by 0 bases and J by 2 bases, with 9 bases left in between. The CDR3 is 15 amino acids. The CDR3 nucleotides read TGCGCCAGCAGCTTGGGCAGCGGCCCCTACAATGAGCAGTTCTTC. Translated: CASSLGSGPYNEQFF.

This chain uses TRBV10-3 with TRBJ2-7; the match to TRBD1 covers 10 bases. The germline gives CDR1 ENHRY, CDR2 SYGVKD. The CDR3 has 16 amino acids. V lost 0 bases, J lost 0 bases, and 2 bases stayed unmatched. DNA for the CDR3: TGTGCCATCAGTGAGTCTAGGACAGGGGGCTCCTACGAGCAGTACTTC. Translation: CAISESRTGGSYEQYF.

This chain joins TRBV30 and TRBJ1-5; D is ambiguous. Germline CDR1 is GTSNPN and CDR2 is SVGIG (reference sequence). The CDR3 is made up of 16 amino acids. Between the trimmed V and J ends, which lost 0 bases and 1 base, there was a span of 13 bases. The DNA for the CDR3 is TGTGCCTGGAGTGTACGGGGTGGTGGCAGCAATCAGCCCCAGCATTTT. This codes for CAWSVRGGGSNQPQHF.

The chain employs TRBV7-2 and TRBJ1-1; D not certain. CDR1 is SGHTA and CDR2 is FQGNSA in the germline V gene. Trimming took off 6 bases at V and 5 bases at J, with 13 bases between the two ends. This CDR3 has 13 amino acids. CDR3 protein: CASRRDLRTEAFF. The CDR3 DNA is TGTGCCAGCAGAAGAGATCTGCGAACTGAAGCTTTCTTT.

This chain links TRBV4-1 with TRBJ2-5, with D tentatively TRBD2 (5 bases). Trimming took 0 bases from V and 3 from J, leaving 8 bases between them. Germline V gives CDR1 MGHRA, CDR2 YSYEKL. There are 14 residues in the CDR3. The CDR3 reads CASSQDWRKETQYF. In nucleotides, the CDR3 is TGCGCCAGCAGCCAAGATTGGAGGAAAGAGACCCAGTACTTC.

The chain couples TRBV6-6 to TRBJ1-2; TRBD1 is a possible D gene (6 bases). Germline CDR1 is MNHNY and CDR2 is SVGAGI (reference sequence). V was cut by 8 bases and J by 0 bases, with 13 bases left in between. This CDR3 contains 14 residues. CDR3 DNA: TGTGCCAGCTTGAGGACAGACGCTAACTATGGCTACACCTTC. This gives the protein CASLRTDANYGYTF.